This T cell receptor beta chain is drawn from a study of blood T cell repertoires in COVID-19. The table came from immunoSEQ multiplex PCR; TCRdb's copy has only in-frame clones and leaves some out. Here the sample spans some 260,000 clones, 80% to 90% being singletons. The CDR3 runs 14 residues. The V and J ends lost 2 bases and 7 bases respectively, with 11 bases between them. The germline V gene has CDR1 MNHEY and CDR2 SVGEGT. Seattle enrolled patients during active infection and tracked them longitudinally. The gene calls are TRBV6-2 or TRBV6-3 and TRBJ2-2; D perhaps matches TRBD2 (7 bases). The TCR originated in a woman aged 70 to 79 with COVID-19, enrolled during active disease. Sequencing was performed on peripheral blood. CDR3 bases: TGTGCCAGCAGTTACCCAAGGGGGGGCGGGGAGCTGTTTTTT. It translates to CASSYPRGGGELFF.